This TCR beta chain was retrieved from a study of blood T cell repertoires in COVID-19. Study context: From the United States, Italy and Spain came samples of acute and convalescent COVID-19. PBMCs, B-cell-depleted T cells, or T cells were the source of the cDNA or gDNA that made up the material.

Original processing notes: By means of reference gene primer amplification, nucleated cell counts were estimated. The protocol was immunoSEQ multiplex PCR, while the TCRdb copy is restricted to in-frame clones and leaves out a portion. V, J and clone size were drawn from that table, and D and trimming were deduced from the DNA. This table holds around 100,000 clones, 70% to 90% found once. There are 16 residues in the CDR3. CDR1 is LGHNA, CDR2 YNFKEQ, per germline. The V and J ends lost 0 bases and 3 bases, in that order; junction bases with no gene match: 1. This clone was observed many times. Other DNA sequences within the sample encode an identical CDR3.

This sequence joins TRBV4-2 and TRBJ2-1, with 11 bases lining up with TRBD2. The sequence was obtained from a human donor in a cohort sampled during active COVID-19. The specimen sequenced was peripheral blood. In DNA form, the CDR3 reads TGTGCCAGCAGCCAAGACACTAGCGGGAGCTACAATGAGCAGTTCTTC. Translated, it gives CASSQDTSGSYNEQFF.